This TCR beta chain was sequenced during a study of shared clonotypes between healthy human individuals. From germline, CDR1 is SGDLS and CDR2 YYNGEE. The CDR3 has 15 residues. Trimming removed 0 bases at V and 3 bases at J, with 13 bases between. As to this clone: Other DNA sequences within the sample encode an identical CDR3.

Subsets obtained from CD4+ cells comprised CD45RA+ naive and CD45RA-negative memory cells. Per the original methods: ImmunoSEQ output lacked quality scores and full-length reads, limiting matched filtering. Clones were sequenced by immunoSEQ multiplex PCR, and TCRdb holds only the in-frame ones, with some missing. The V and J calls and clone size come from that table; D and trimming were worked out from the DNA. The repertoire holds 2 million to 2.5 million clones, more than 80% seen once, with under 0.45% in the top ten. Sequenced material: naive CD4+ T cells from PBMCs. The subset denotes: CD45RA+ positively selected. This TCR was recovered from a young man in good health. Some clones in this sample may be carry-over from other donors' samples. The chain uses TRBV9 and TRBJ2-7; a possible D gene is TRBD2 (6 bases). CDR3 residues: CASSVEFGGSYEQYF. The CDR3 coding sequence is TGTGCCAGCAGCGTAGAATTCGGGGGTAGCTACGAGCAGTACTTC. The full variable domain, its missing parts supplied by reference TRBV9 and TRBJ2-7, is DSGVTQTPKHLITATGQRVTLRCSPRSGDLSVYWYQQSLDQGLQFLIQYYNGEERAKGNILERFSAQQFPDLHSELNLSSLELGDSALYFCASSVEFGGSYEQYFGPGTRLTVT.